The 19 T cell receptor beta chains below come from one sample, sequenced in a study of PD-L1 blockade in urothelial cancer. Documented time point: peripheral blood 6 weeks after treatment start. The repertoire was sequenced with immunoSEQ multiplex PCR; TCRdb's copy has only in-frame clones and lacks some. In the table there are 35,000 to 45,000 clones, under 90% of which are singletons. The sample here was PBMCs, taken around atezolizumab (anti-PD-L1) treatment. The receptors shown here come from a man aged 55 to 70 with urothelial cancer.

The rearrangement uses TRBV6-1 and TRBJ2-6, with a possible D match to TRBD1 (5 bases). Looked up from germline, CDR1 is MNHNS and CDR2 is SASEGT. The V and J ends lost 4 bases and 0 bases respectively, with 10 bases between them. CDR3 length: 16 residues. CDR3 region: CASSGQGLSGANVLTF. The CDR3 region has the DNA TGTGCCAGCAGTGGCCAGGGCCTCTCTGGGGCCAACGTCCTGACTTTC.

CDR3 sequence reads: CASSLNRGGEKLFF. The CDR3 DNA follows: TGTGCCAGCAGTTTAAACAGGGGAGGAGAAAAACTGTTTTTT. This chain joins TRBV28 and TRBJ1-4, with 7 bases matching TRBD1. The CDR3 spans 14 residues. CDR1 MDHEN and CDR2 SYDVKM come from the germline V gene. V was pared by 2 bases and J by 8 bases, with 5 bases of the junction left unmatched.

The chain links TRBV28 to TRBJ2-1; a weak D match, TRBD2 (5 bases). Germline values: CDR1 MDHEN, CDR2 SYDVKM. The germline V and J ends were trimmed by 4 bases and 9 bases, with 10 bases remaining between them. The CDR3 covers 12 residues. In nucleotides, the CDR3 is TGTGCCAGCAGTTCGGTGGAGGCTGAGCAGTTCTTC. It yields the protein CASSSVEAEQFF.

V usage is TRBV6-1 and J usage is TRBJ2-7; a weak D match, TRBD2 (7 bases). Trimming removed 7 bases from V and 6 bases from J, with 22 bases in between. The CDR3 spans 15 residues. Germline values: CDR1 MNHNS, CDR2 SASEGT. The CDR3: CASTPSGPGEGEQYF. CDR3 coding DNA: TGTGCCAGCACTCCGTCAGGGCCAGGGGAGGGCGAGCAGTACTTC.

Written as DNA, the CDR3 is TGTGCCAGCAGCTTGGAATCCGGGGGTAAAGCTTTCTTT. Its translation is CASSLESGGKAFF. V usage is TRBV5-4 and J usage is TRBJ1-1, with D perhaps matching TRBD1 (5 bases). This CDR3 has 13 residues. Germline V lookup: CDR1 SGHNT, CDR2 YYREEE (reference sequence). Trimming stripped 0 bases from V and 9 bases from J, with 12 bases between.

The rearrangement links TRBV10-3 to TRBJ2-1; D possibly corresponds to TRBD1 (7 bases). Deletions cut 5 bases from V and 8 bases from J, with 22 bases between. Per the germline V gene, CDR1 is ENHRY and CDR2 is SYGVKD. The CDR3 is 16 residues long. The CDR3 here is CAISPGGRGWYDEQFF. DNA of the CDR3: TGTGCCATCAGTCCAGGGGGGCGGGGTTGGTATGATGAGCAGTTCTTC.

This clone was observed a handful of times. The genes are TRBV21-1 and TRBJ1-6. TRBV21-1 is flagged as a pseudogene. This CDR3 has 12 residues. The CDR3 DNA sequence: TGTGCCAGCAGCAACCTCAATTCACCCCTCCACTTT. This encodes CASSNLNSPLHF.

This clone was seen more than once but under ten times. This chain's CDR3 is CASSTDSSYNSPLHF. The CDR3 bases are TGCGCCAGCAGCACGGACAGCTCCTATAATTCACCCCTCCACTTT. The chain joins TRBV5-1 to TRBJ1-6; a possible D gene is TRBD1 (6 bases). The ends were cut back, 4 bases at V and 0 bases at J, with 8 bases in the middle. Germline V gene data show CDR1 as SGHRS and CDR2 as YFSETQ. The CDR3 sequence is 15 residues long.

In its sample, this clone was seen a few times. This chain uses TRBV5-1 with TRBJ1-1; TRBD1 might be the D (5 bases). The CDR3 loop spans 14 amino acids. Deletions cut 4 bases from V and 1 base from J, with 11 bases between. Germline V gives CDR1 SGHRS, CDR2 YFSETQ. CDR3 in DNA: TGCGCCAGCAGCCTGGGTAGGGGGAACACTGAAGCTTTCTTT. It codes for CASSLGRGNTEAFF.

The chain uses TRBV5-1 and TRBJ2-1; 7 nucleotides match TRBD1. V was pared by 3 bases and J by 8 bases, with 14 bases of the junction left unmatched. The germline CDR1 and CDR2 sequences are SGHRS and YFSETQ. The CDR3 sequence is 16 residues long. For the CDR3, the DNA is TGCGCCAGCAGCTCTGGGACGCGACAGGGAAGCCATGAGCAGTTCTTC. Its translation: CASSSGTRQGSHEQFF.

The chain carries TRBV4-1 and TRBJ1-6, with D uncertain. Germline V CDR1 and CDR2: MGHRA, YSYEKL. The CDR3 runs to 15 residues. V gave up 3 bases and J gave up 7 bases, with 13 bases separating them. CDR3 amino acids: CASSQGSLNNSPLHF. In DNA, the CDR3 is TGCGCCAGCAGCCAGGGGAGTTTAAACAATTCACCCCTCCACTTT.

The table lists this clone with a few counts. The chain recombines TRBV7-9 with TRBJ1-1; 9 bases are a match to TRBD1. The junction had 11 bases not matched to a gene; V was cut back by 5 bases and J by 10 bases. This CDR3 has 14 residues. From germline, CDR1 is SEHNR and CDR2 FQNEAQ (reference sequence). CDR3 nucleotide sequence: TGTGCCAGCAGCCTAAGGACAGGGGAAAGGGTAGCTTTCTTT. Translating it yields CASSLRTGERVAFF.

The CDR3 sequence is CASSGAGNYEQYF. For the CDR3, the DNA is TGTGCCAGCAGCGGGGCAGGGAACTACGAGCAGTACTTC. V usage is TRBV7-9 and J usage is TRBJ2-7, with D possibly being TRBD1 (5 bases). Germline CDR1 and CDR2: SEHNR and FQNEAQ (reference sequence). There are 13 residues in the CDR3. Trimming cost V 5 bases and J 3 bases, with 11 bases left between them.

The chain employs TRBV28 and TRBJ2-3, with unresolved D. In germline, CDR1 is MDHEN, CDR2 SYDVKM. V was clipped by 4 bases and J by 2 bases, with 10 bases between them. The CDR3 totals 14 residues. In DNA form, the CDR3 reads TGTGCCAGCAGTTCTCACGGTCACACAGATACGCAGTATTTT. This sequence encodes CASSSHGHTDTQYF.

The chain joins TRBV11-3 to TRBJ2-2; 15 bases are a match to TRBD2. The CDR3 covers 18 residues. CDR1 and CDR2 (germline): SGHNT, YENEEA. V lost 5 bases to trimming and J lost 3 bases; unmatched junction nucleotides: 7. The CDR3 protein is CASSAGWTSGGDTGELFF. Here the CDR3 DNA reads TGTGCCAGCAGCGCGGGCTGGACTAGCGGGGGGGACACCGGGGAGCTGTTTTTT.

V is TRBV7-2 and J is TRBJ1-6; D unclear. The CDR3 is 16 amino acids. Germline values: CDR1 SGHTA, CDR2 FQGNSA. Trimming stripped 0 bases from V and 3 bases from J, with 9 bases between. As DNA, the CDR3 is TGTGCCAGCAGCTTAGCAGCTACGGTCTATAATTCACCCCTCCACTTT. As protein: CASSLAATVYNSPLHF.

The rearrangement links TRBV19 to TRBJ1-1; unclear D gene. There are 11 residues in the CDR3. V gave up 6 bases and J gave up 7 bases, with 9 bases separating them. Germline loops: CDR1 LNHDA, CDR2 SQIVND (reference sequence). The CDR3 DNA is TGTGCCAGTAGCCGGGTGGATGAAGCTTTCTTT. Its translation is CASSRVDEAFF. Combining the CDR3 with reference TRBV19 and TRBJ1-1 gives the whole variable domain DGGITQSPKYLFRKEGQNVTLSCEQNLNHDAMYWYRQDPGQGLRLIYYSQIVNDFQKGDIAEGYSVSREKKESFPLTVTSAQKNPTAFYLCASSRVDEAFFGQGTRLTVV.

The genes are TRBV19 and TRBJ2-2; 16 positions agree with TRBD2. This CDR3 spans 16 amino acids. Trimming cost V 5 bases and J 8 bases; bases outside gene matches: 5. Germline lookup yields CDR1 LNHDA and CDR2 SQIVND (reference sequence). CDR3 sequence reads: CASSGTSGGASGELFF. The CDR3 nucleotides are TGTGCCAGTAGTGGGACTAGCGGGGGGGCGTCGGGGGAGCTGTTTTTT.

This rearrangement joins TRBV2 to TRBJ2-3; tentative D call: TRBD1 (6 bases). Germline V CDR1 and CDR2: SNHLY, FYNNEI. The CDR3 contains 14 residues. V was trimmed by 6 bases and J by 0 bases, leaving 10 bases between them. Written as DNA, the CDR3 is TGTGCCAGCAGATGGACAGCCAGCACAGATACGCAGTATTTT. Translation: CASRWTASTDTQYF.